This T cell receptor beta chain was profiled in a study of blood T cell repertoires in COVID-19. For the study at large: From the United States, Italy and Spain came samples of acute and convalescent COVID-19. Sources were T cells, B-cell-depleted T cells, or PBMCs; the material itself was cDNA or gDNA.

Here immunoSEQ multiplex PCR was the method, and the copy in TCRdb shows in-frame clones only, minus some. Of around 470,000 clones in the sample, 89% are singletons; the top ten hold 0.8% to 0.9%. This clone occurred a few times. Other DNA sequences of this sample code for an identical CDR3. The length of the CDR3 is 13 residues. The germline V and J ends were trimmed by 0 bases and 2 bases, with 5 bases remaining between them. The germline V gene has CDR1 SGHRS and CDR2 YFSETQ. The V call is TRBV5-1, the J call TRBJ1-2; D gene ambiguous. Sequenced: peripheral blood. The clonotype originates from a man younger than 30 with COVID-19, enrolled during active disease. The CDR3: CASSLDSNYGYTF. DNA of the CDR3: TGCGCCAGCAGCTTGGACAGCAACTATGGCTACACCTTC.